Listed below are T cell receptor beta chains from one sample, sequenced in a study of OX40 agonist ivuxolimab in advanced cancers. This table comes from immunoSEQ multiplex PCR, and its TCRdb copy is limited to in-frame clones, with some not included. The sample lists 10,000 to 15,000 clones, around 80% occurring once. The sample consisted of CD4+ or CD8+ T cells sorted from blood, taken in a trial of the OX40 agonist ivuxolimab. These receptors were collected from an adult with an advanced solid tumor such as melanoma, head and neck, liver or kidney cancer. Both conserved end residues are part of each CDR3. Fields, in order: D gene, J gene, V gene, clone size, CDR3 protein, CDR3 DNA. The D gene is left open where the match is weak. Clone size is stated in some rows and not others, as once, few, many or a class when expanded.

>NA|TRBJ1-1|TRBV2|few
CASSPGPNTEAFF
TGTGCCAGCAGTCCAGGGCCGAACACTGAAGCTTTCTTT
>TRBD2|TRBJ2-5|TRBV4-2|NA
CASSQEGLAGVETQYF
TGTGCCAGCAGCCAAGAGGGACTAGCGGGAGTAGAGACCCAGTACTTC
>TRBD1|TRBJ1-1|TRBV13|NA
CASSASNRGDTEAFF
TGTGCCAGCAGCGCCAGTAACAGGGGGGACACTGAAGCTTTCTTT
>NA|TRBJ1-3|TRBV4-2|NA
CASSQNAQGSSGNTIYF
TGTGCCAGCAGCCAAAACGCACAGGGTAGCTCTGGAAACACCATATATTTT
>TRBD1|TRBJ1-3|TRBV14|NA
CASSLQGAIFGNTIYF
TGTGCCAGCAGCCTACAGGGGGCTATTTTCGGAAACACCATATATTTT
>TRBD2|TRBJ2-7|TRBV7-9|once
CASSLVGTSGTTYEQYF
TGTGCCAGCAGCTTAGTGGGGACTAGCGGGACCACCTACGAGCAGTACTTC
>NA|TRBJ2-7|TRBV9|NA
CASSVADTSYEQYF
TGTGCCAGCAGCGTAGCGGACACCTCCTACGAGCAGTACTTC
>TRBD1|TRBJ2-5|TRBV28|NA
CASSQDRDWQYF
TGTGCCAGCAGTCAGGACAGGGACTGGCAGTACTTC
>NA|TRBJ2-1|TRBV7-9|NA
CASSLGESGNNEQFF
TGTGCCAGCAGCTTAGGCGAGTCGGGGAATAATGAGCAGTTCTTC
>NA|TRBJ2-7|TRBV9|few
CASSPTIFQGIYEQYF
TGTGCCAGCAGCCCGACGATCTTTCAGGGAATCTACGAGCAGTACTTC
>NA|TRBJ2-1|TRBV6-1|NA
CAGRDPYNEQFF
TGTGCCGGCCGGGATCCGTACAATGAGCAGTTCTTC
>NA|TRBJ1-5|TRBV27|NA
CASSRRDAQPQHF
TGTGCCAGCAGCCGCCGGGACGCTCAGCCCCAGCATTTT
>TRBD1|TRBJ1-1|TRBV28|NA
CASTTGDTEAFF
TGTGCCAGCACCACAGGGGACACTGAAGCTTTCTTT
>TRBD2|TRBJ2-1|TRBV9|NA
CASSVWPGTSGYDEQFF
TGTGCCAGCAGCGTATGGCCCGGGACTAGCGGGTACGATGAGCAGTTCTTC